This T cell receptor beta chain was sequenced during a study of blood T cell repertoires in COVID-19. Clones were read by immunoSEQ multiplex PCR, and TCRdb kept only the in-frame ones, dropping some. The sample has about 200,000 clones; 80% to 90% are singletons. From germline, CDR1 is KGHDR and CDR2 SFDVKD. This CDR3 comprises 13 residues. Between the trimmed V and J ends, which lost 3 bases and 0 bases, there was a span of 3 bases. The chain carries TRBV24-1 and TRBJ2-3, with D unclear. The sequenced material came from PBMCs or T cells enriched from blood (not recorded which). The receptor was derived from a middle-aged woman with acute COVID-19. CDR3 bases: TGTGCCACCAGTGATCCGAGCACAGATACGCAGTATTTT. This codes for CATSDPSTDTQYF.